This TCR beta chain emerged from a study of regulatory T cells in long-lasting Graves disease (dated by TCRdb to the early 2020s). Broadly, across the study: To count as having persistent Graves' disease, a patient had to have received antithyroid drug treatment for over 5 years with TSH receptor autoantibodies remaining persistently positive. The study was conducted in China and was registered as a clinical trial. This study used TCR sequencing and RNA sequencing of peripheral blood to compare persistent Graves' disease patients against newly diagnosed Graves' disease patients. In the clinical cohort, patients with persistent Graves' disease had used antithyroid drugs for an average of about 9.3 years. A total of around 35 samples underwent TCR sequencing, from about 13 patients with persistent Graves' disease and some 20 patients with newly diagnosed Graves' disease. What the authors observed across the whole study: Peripheral blood alone was examined, since thyroid tissue, which constituted the primary lesion, could not be accessed. The small sample size was acknowledged by the authors as a limitation that may reduce accuracy. Lower TCR Shannon entropy and fewer highly expanded clones were observed in persistent Graves' disease patients than in newly diagnosed patients, which suggested clonal expansion. Only the TCR beta chain was sequenced and analyzed. Persistent disease showed preferential use of TRBV28, TRBJ1-2 and TRBJ2-5, whereas newly diagnosed disease favored TRBV20-1 and TRBJ2-1. Persistent patients shared more public clonotypes among themselves (2,741) than newly diagnosed patients did (about 970).

The meaning of the sample's time point label: persistent/refractory GD, antithyroid drugs over 5 years with positive TRAb. For both TCR sequencing and RNA sequencing, RNA was extracted from PBMCs using TRIzol. The diagnosis of Graves' disease followed American Thyroid Association guidelines. Patients were recruited from an endocrinology department in Xi'an, China. Each patient gave about 8.1 milliliters of peripheral blood, collected in an EDTA anticoagulant tube. Ficoll Paque Plus density gradient separation was used to isolate PBMCs, and no additional T cell sorting was done. RNA quality was checked with an Agilent 2100 Bioanalyzer and agarose gel, and concentration with a NanoDrop 2000. Taken from the germline V gene, the CDR1 and CDR2 loops are SQVTM and ANQGSEA. The CDR3 covers 14 residues, taking in both the cysteine and the phenylalanine. Only the CDR3 part of the read is kept: 42 bases, read in frame from the first base. V is shortened by 0 bases, J by 4 bases, and the region joining them spans 12 bases.

Libraries were constructed by multiplex PCR. Data came from an Illumina HiSeq 4000. iRepertoire HTBI primers and Arm-PCR amplification of CDR3 regions were used to construct TCR beta libraries. Gel purification was performed on PCR products prior to sequencing. Regarding the original processing steps: Gene usage analysis of CDR3 amino acid clonotypes relied on the roughly 60 TRBV and about 15 TRBJ segments identified across samples. COPE and FqMerger were used to merge filtered high-quality paired reads into contigs. Contigs were aligned with BLAST to IMGT TRBV, TRBD and TRBJ reference genes, and CDR3 was defined per IMGT. Any clonotype with a frequency above 0.1% was classified as a highly expanded clone. Repertoire diversity was measured by Shannon entropy, and V-J evenness by the Gini coefficient. Clonotypes shared by more than one individual were considered public. TCRdb cleaned the public reads at Q25 with fastp, built clones with MiXCR and kept in-frame beta chains. CDR3 protein duplicates are merged, each entry listing the most common genes and DNA. TCRdb's processing, not the study's, gives the V and J calls here. This sample lists about 660,000 distinct CDR3 sequences; approximately 29% were detected once. The top ten clones comprise about 40% of the sample.

Regarding this clonotype: The antigen it binds to is not known. Qualities for individual bases were not recorded, and no much larger clone is one base off.

The sequenced sample was peripheral blood mononuclear cells (PBMCs), obtained when the disease was refractory, from a patient treated with antithyroid drugs. The sequence was collected from a female donor with Graves disease. Rearrangement joined TRBV29-1 to TRBJ1-1; TRBD1 is possibly the D segment (5 matching bases). The sequence in DNA is TGCAGCGTTGAAGAGGATTCGGGGGGCACTGAAGCTTTCTTT. Its translation reads: CSVEEDSGGTEAFF. Extended through the reference TRBV29-1 and TRBJ1-1 proteins, this CDR3 yields the full variable domain: SAVISQKPSRDICQRGTSLTIQCQVDSQVTMMFWYRQQPGQSLTLIATANQGSEATYESGFVIDKFPISRPNLTFSTLTVSNMSPEDSSIYLCSVEEDSGGTEAFFGQGTRLTVV.